One and the same sample provided the 18 T cell receptor beta chains below, sequenced in a study of blood T cell repertoires in COVID-19. TCRdb's table, derived via immunoSEQ multiplex PCR, lists solely in-frame clones and lacks some. The sample consists of 150,000 to 250,000 clones, 65% to 90% of them appearing once. Sequencing was done on a sample of PBMCs or T cells enriched from blood (not recorded which). The receptors were sampled from a man in his forties who had recovered from COVID-19.

This clone was detected only once. This sequence joins TRBV4-3 and TRBJ2-6; 7 bases are shared with TRBD1. The CDR3 has 16 residues. Germline CDR1 reads LGHNA; CDR2 reads YSLEER. V was pared by 1 base and J by 0 bases, with 0 bases of the junction left unmatched. CDR3 protein: CASSQAGGSGANVLTF. The CDR3, as DNA: TGCGCCAGCAGCCAAGCAGGGGGCTCTGGGGCCAACGTCCTGACTTTC.

V usage is TRBV28 and J usage is TRBJ2-7; 11 nucleotides agree with TRBD2. This CDR3 is built from 15 residues. Germline CDR1 and CDR2: MDHEN and SYDVKM. The J segment lost 6 bases and the V segment lost 5 bases, leaving 9 bases of the junction unmatched. The CDR3 spells CASSPPLAGVREQYF. In DNA form, the CDR3 reads TGTGCCAGCAGTCCGCCACTAGCGGGAGTACGCGAGCAGTACTTC.

V and J are TRBV6-2 or TRBV6-3 and TRBJ2-1; 7 nucleotides match TRBD2. With 5 bases clipped from V and 8 bases from J, the junction kept 6 bases outside the gene matches. This CDR3 comprises 13 residues. The germline CDR1 and CDR2 sequences are MNHEY and SVGEGT. In DNA form, the CDR3 reads TGTGCCAGCAGTCGCAGTAGCGGGCATGAGCAGTTCTTC. Its protein is CASSRSSGHEQFF.

This sequence joins TRBV19 and TRBJ2-6, with a weak D call TRBD2 (6 bases). Germline CDR1 LNHDA, CDR2 SQIVND (reference sequence). CDR3 length: 15 residues. V was shortened by 3 bases and J by 0 bases, with 6 bases between the two germline ends. CDR3 bases: TGTGCCAGTAGTATGGAGGGCTCTGGGGCCAACGTCCTGACTTTC. This encodes CASSMEGSGANVLTF.

The rearrangement links TRBV28 to TRBJ1-1; TRBD1 might be the D (5 bases). Trimming took off 2 bases at V and 4 bases at J, with 11 bases between the two ends. The CDR3 covers 14 residues. Germline assignment: CDR1 MDHEN and CDR2 SYDVKM. In DNA, the CDR3 is TGTGCCAGCAGTTTAAGGGGCTCTATCACTGAAGCTTTCTTT. Translation gives CASSLRGSITEAFF.

The chain joins TRBV9 to TRBJ1-6; maybe TRBD1 (5 bases). The CDR3 has 14 amino acids. V was shortened by 3 bases and J by 5 bases, with 9 bases between the two germline ends. From germline, CDR1 is SGDLS and CDR2 YYNGEE. The CDR3, as DNA: TGTGCCAGCAGCGGGTACAGGAATAATTCACCCCTCCACTTT. This sequence encodes CASSGYRNNSPLHF.

J is TRBJ2-2 and V is TRBV7-2; D gene ambiguous. Germline CDR1 and CDR2: SGHTA and FQGNSA. The CDR3 runs to 14 residues. Trimming left V 1 base short and J 1 base short, with 4 bases between. The DNA for the CDR3 is TGTGCCAGCAGCTTAGAACTGAACACCGGGGAGCTGTTTTTT. Translating gives CASSLELNTGELFF.

The chain recombines TRBV9 with TRBJ2-1, with TRBD2 as a possible D gene (6 bases). The V end lost 4 bases, the J end lost 10 bases, and 21 bases lay between the germline ends. CDR1 is SGDLS, CDR2 YYNGEE, per germline. The CDR3 extends over 15 amino acids. CDR3 DNA: TGTGCCAGCAGCTCGAGACTAGACTACACGGCAGAGCAGTTCTTC. Its protein product is CASSSRLDYTAEQFF.

This chain connects TRBV10-2 to TRBJ2-7; perhaps TRBD1 as D (6 bases). Germline-derived CDR1 and CDR2 are WSHSY and SAAADI. CDR3 length: 15 amino acids. Trimming left V 5 bases short and J 2 bases short, with 16 bases between. The chain's CDR3 is CASSTTGTLTYEQYV. Written as DNA, the CDR3 is TGCGCCAGCAGTACAACCGGGACACTGACCTACGAGCAGTACGTC.

The J gene is TRBJ2-7, the V gene TRBV7-6, with a weak D call TRBD1 (5 bases). This CDR3 comprises 15 residues. Trimming pared 4 bases from V and 0 bases from J, leaving 13 bases between. CDR1 and CDR2 from the germline V gene are SGHVS and FNYEAQ. DNA for the CDR3: TGTGCCAGCAGCTATGACAGTGCGAGCTCCTACGAGCAGTACTTC. Its translation: CASSYDSASSYEQYF.

The V call is TRBV28, the J call TRBJ2-7, with TRBD1 identical over 7 bases. Per the germline V gene, CDR1 is MDHEN and CDR2 is SYDVKM. This CDR3 is 14 amino acids long. With 6 bases clipped from V and 4 bases from J, the junction kept 9 bases outside the gene matches. Here the CDR3 reads CASSSRQGRYEQYV. The CDR3 DNA is TGTGCCAGCAGCAGTCGACAGGGCAGATACGAGCAGTACGTC.

The chain carries TRBV27 and TRBJ2-1; 11 positions agree with TRBD1. CDR3 length: 15 residues. Losses at the gene ends were 10 bases for V and 12 bases for J; bases not matched to a gene: 17. Germline CDR1 reads MNHEY; CDR2 reads SMNVEV (reference sequence). The CDR3 region has the DNA TGTGCCACCAAAAAGGGACAGGGGGACCCGTTAAGGCAGTTCTTC. Protein: CATKKGQGDPLRQFF.

The rearrangement uses TRBV28 and TRBJ2-2; D is possibly TRBD1 (6 bases). The V end was cut by 7 bases, the J end by 1 base, with 10 bases between. This CDR3 is built from 14 residues. CDR1 MDHEN and CDR2 SYDVKM come from the germline V gene. CDR3 nucleotides: TGTGCCAGCAAAACAGGGATGAACACCGGGGAGCTGTTTTTT. This encodes CASKTGMNTGELFF.

The V gene is TRBV15, the J gene TRBJ2-7; TRBD2 matches at 12 bases. Looked up from germline, CDR1 is LNHNV and CDR2 is YYDKDF (reference sequence). The CDR3 runs 17 residues. The V and J ends lost 8 bases and 3 bases, in that order; junction bases with no gene match: 14. The CDR3 spells CATRGLAGSGAIYEQYV. The CDR3, as DNA: TGTGCCACCCGCGGACTAGCGGGGTCCGGGGCCATCTACGAGCAGTACGTC.

For the CDR3, the DNA is TGTGCCAGCAGTTCTACGTACAGACAGGGGTTCTATGGCTACACCTTC. It translates to CASSSTYRQGFYGYTF. V and J are TRBV6-2 or TRBV6-3 and TRBJ1-2; 8 bases map to TRBD1. This CDR3 region has 16 residues. From germline, CDR1 is MNHEY and CDR2 SVGEGT. J lost 4 bases, V lost 4 bases, and 11 bases had no gene match.

This clone has just one count. This sequence joins TRBV6-5 and TRBJ1-1; TRBD1 agrees at 9 bases. The CDR3 runs to 15 residues. Germline-derived CDR1 and CDR2 are MNHEY and SVGAGI. Unmatched junction bases numbered 5, after V lost 2 bases and J lost 4 bases. CDR3 bases: TGTGCCAGCAGTTACGCAGGGACAGGGTTCACTGAAGCTTTCTTT. This encodes CASSYAGTGFTEAFF.

This rearrangement joins TRBV7-6 to TRBJ2-7; the D gene is possibly TRBD2 (6 bases). The ends were cut back, 4 bases at V and 3 bases at J, with 13 bases in the middle. The CDR3 sequence is 14 residues long. Germline V lookup: CDR1 SGHVS, CDR2 FNYEAQ. CDR3: CASSSGGMNYEQYF. In DNA form, the CDR3 reads TGTGCCAGCAGCTCCGGCGGGATGAACTACGAGCAGTACTTC.

The genes are TRBV11-2 and TRBJ2-1; 7 bases align to TRBD2. V lost 6 bases to trimming and J lost 9 bases; unmatched junction nucleotides: 5. CDR3 length equals 12 residues. Germline assignment: CDR1 SGHAT and CDR2 FQNNGV. CDR3 region: CASRGGEFEQFF. The CDR3 region has the DNA TGTGCCAGCAGGGGGGGGGAATTTGAGCAGTTCTTC.